This T cell receptor (beta chain) was captured by sequencing in a study of neurological immune-mediated disorders. The study, taken as a whole, reports: No expanded-clone CDR3 amino acid sequence recurred across subjects, suggesting private TCR-beta repertoires.

Over 160 million TCR-beta sequences, together covering 15-18 subjects, were produced by every individual sequencing run that was carried out. TCRdb reprocessed the 5' RACE reads with MiXCR, giving one entry per CDR3 protein. The table lists 72,000 or so distinct CDR3 sequences, under 20% of them singletons. Serving as healthy controls were blood bank volunteers based in Maryland, USA. The unsorted libraries were made from 2 million PBMCs kept at -80 C. This clonotype has a count of ten or more. Antigen unknown. V lost 4 bases, J lost 4 bases, and 2 bases stayed unmatched. CDR1 MNHEY and CDR2 SVGAGI come from the germline V gene. The CDR3 spans 13 residues.

The genes are TRBV6-5 and TRBJ1-2; 8 bases are a match to TRBD1. The sample consisted of PBMCs. This receptor was taken from a woman between 35 and 50 years old in good health. The CDR3 DNA is TGTGCCAGCAGTTTCGGGACAGGCTATGGCTACACCTTC. Translating gives CASSFGTGYGYTF.